A selection of T cell receptor beta chains follows, all from one sample in a study of shared clonotypes between healthy human individuals. This table comes from immunoSEQ multiplex PCR, and its TCRdb copy is limited to in-frame clones, with some not included. This table has some 1.5 million clones, roughly 96% appearing once. The sample comprised naive CD4+ T cells sorted from blood. Receptors originate from a man aged 25-45 years in good health. Each CDR3 is given with its conserved first and last residue. The D gene is left open where the match is weak. Clone size is shown for a subset of rows, as once, few, many or a class of expanded clone.

D,size,J,V,CDR3
-,-,TRBJ2-3,TRBV11-3,CASSLRSGKSDTQYF
TRBD2,once,TRBJ2-7,TRBV5-1,CASSILAGDYEQYF
-,few,TRBJ2-6,TRBV30,CAWNPGHQSVYSGANVLTF
-,-,TRBJ2-7,TRBV5-1,CASSYPGQTYEQYF
-,-,TRBJ1-2,TRBV18,CASSPPGLTNYGYTF
-,-,TRBJ2-7,TRBV5-1,CASSLGSQGNPYEQYF
TRBD2,-,TRBJ2-1,TRBV29-1,CSVEGVSGSYNEQFF
-,-,TRBJ2-1,TRBV5-1,CASSLTGSRPNEQFF
TRBD1,-,TRBJ2-7,TRBV2,CASRGRGHSYEQYF
-,-,TRBJ1-3,TRBV10-2,CATTEHISGNTIYF
TRBD1,-,TRBJ1-4,TRBV13,CASSLTGGATNEKLFF
TRBD2,-,TRBJ2-1,TRBV12-5,CASGASGGSSYNEQFF
TRBD1,-,TRBJ2-7,TRBV25-1,CASRAPGTASYEQYF
TRBD1,-,TRBJ1-5,TRBV27,CASSLEGAPARNQPQHF
-,once,TRBJ2-1,TRBV7-9,CASSSAPGGHSYNEQFF
-,-,TRBJ1-5,TRBV11-1,CASSLDWRAERGNQPQHF
-,-,TRBJ2-2,TRBV11-1,CASSPRRGELFF
-,-,TRBJ2-7,TRBV7-5,CVRSLFGGRAPYEQYF
TRBD1,once,TRBJ1-2,TRBV9,CASSGQGSDYGYTF
TRBD1,-,TRBJ2-7,TRBV5-6,CASSTGTGPRMQYF
-,-,TRBJ1-1,TRBV19,CASSIQGSEAFF
TRBD1,-,TRBJ2-5,TRBV2,CASIRPGQGGETQYF
-,-,TRBJ2-3,TRBV5-1,CASSFGTFSSTDTQYF
-,-,TRBJ2-5,TRBV21-1,CASSNLPDSSRGETQYF
TRBD2,-,TRBJ2-5,TRBV7-9,CASSVAGIETQYF
-,-,TRBJ1-2,TRBV10-3,CAISDLKGANGYTF
-,-,TRBJ1-5,TRBV10-3,CAIAPWGSREPQHF
-,-,TRBJ1-2,TRBV2,CASRWGASGAQEGYTF
TRBD2,few,TRBJ2-7,TRBV27,CATGGSPSYEQYF
-,once,TRBJ2-1,TRBV9,CASSGTPGGGGEEQFF
TRBD1,-,TRBJ1-1,TRBV7-8,CASSPMTGSLNTEAFF
TRBD2,-,TRBJ2-5,TRBV19,CASRGWASGQETQYF
-,-,TRBJ2-7,TRBV27,CASSLRRDSSAGEQYF
-,-,TRBJ1-4,TRBV7-9,CASSLYRKATNEKLFF